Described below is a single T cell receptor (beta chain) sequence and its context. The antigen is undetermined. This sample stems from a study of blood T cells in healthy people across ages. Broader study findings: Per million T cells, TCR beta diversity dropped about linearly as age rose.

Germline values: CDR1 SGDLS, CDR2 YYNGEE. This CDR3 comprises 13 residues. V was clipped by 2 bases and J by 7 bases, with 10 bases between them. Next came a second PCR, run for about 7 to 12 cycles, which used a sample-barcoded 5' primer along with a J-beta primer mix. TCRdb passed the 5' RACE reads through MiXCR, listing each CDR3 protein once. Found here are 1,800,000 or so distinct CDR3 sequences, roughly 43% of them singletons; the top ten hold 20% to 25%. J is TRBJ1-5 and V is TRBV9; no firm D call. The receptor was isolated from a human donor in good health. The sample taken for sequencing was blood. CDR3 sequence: CASSVSKDQPQHF. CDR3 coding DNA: TGTGCCAGCAGCGTTAGTAAAGACCAGCCCCAGCATTTT.